One and the same sample provided the 26 T cell receptor beta chains below, sequenced in a study of identifying expanded T cells in peripheral blood. Profiling relied on immunoSEQ multiplex PCR, and the TCRdb table lists in-frame clones only, not all of them. The data show about 80,000 clones, with about 83% seen just once and about 20% held by the top ten. Sequenced input: blood. These receptors were taken from a person aged 18 to 69 in good health.

The chain links TRBV28 to TRBJ2-1, with D perhaps matching TRBD1 (6 bases). This CDR3 contains 16 residues. V was pared by 6 bases and J by 4 bases, with 19 bases between. Germline lookup yields CDR1 MDHEN and CDR2 SYDVKM. CDR3 sequence: CASSRRRGTRYNEQFF. The CDR3 DNA reads as TGTGCCAGCAGCCGCCGCAGGGGCACGAGGTACAATGAGCAGTTCTTC. Full variable domain (remainder filled in from reference TRBV28 and TRBJ2-1): DVKVTQSSRYLVKRTGEKVFLECVQDMDHENMFWYRQDPGLGLRLIYFSYDVKMKEKGDIPEGYSVSREKKERFSLILESASTNQTSMYLCASSRRRGTRYNEQFFGPGTRLTVL.

V gene TRBV6-5 combines with J gene TRBJ2-1, with no clear D. CDR3 size: 12 residues. The V gene's germline CDR1 is MNHEY and CDR2 SVGAGI. Between the trimmed V and J ends, which lost 4 bases and 7 bases, there was a span of 8 bases. CDR3 sequence reads: CASSWAGNEQFF. In nucleotides, the CDR3 is TGTGCCAGCAGTTGGGCTGGGAATGAGCAGTTCTTC.

The sample holds one count of this clone. The V and J genes are TRBV19 and TRBJ2-5, with 14 bases lining up with TRBD2. V lost 2 bases and J lost 1; bases outside the gene matches: 3. The CDR3 length is 17 residues. Germline CDR1 reads LNHDA; CDR2 reads SQIVND (reference sequence). In DNA form, the CDR3 reads TGTGCCAGTAGTATAAGAGGACTAGCGGGAGGCCAAGAGACCCAGTACTTC. Encoded protein: CASSIRGLAGGQETQYF.

This clone was observed once. This chain uses TRBV5-4 with TRBJ2-5; 10 bases map to TRBD2. The CDR3 has 15 residues. Trimming took 2 bases from V and 4 from J; bases not matched to a gene: 5. The germline gives CDR1 SGHNT, CDR2 YYREEE (reference sequence). The CDR3 DNA reads as TGTGCCAGCAGCTTAGCGGGAGGGCAAGGAGAGACCCAGTACTTC. This translates into CASSLAGGQGETQYF.

This clone has only one observation. V and J are TRBV28 and TRBJ2-6, with TRBD1 as a possible D gene (6 bases). The CDR3 consists of 17 residues. V lost 4 bases and J 4 bases, leaving 17 bases between the germline ends. Germline CDR1 MDHEN, CDR2 SYDVKM. The CDR3 here is CASSSIQGPGGANVLTF. The CDR3 DNA reads TGTGCCAGCAGTTCCATACAGGGACCGGGAGGGGCCAACGTCCTGACTTTC.

The rearrangement joins TRBV15 to TRBJ1-5, with D tentatively TRBD1 (5 bases). The CDR3 has 17 amino acids. The V end lost 0 bases, the J end lost 2 bases, and 14 bases lay between the germline ends. CDR1 is LNHNV, CDR2 YYDKDF, per germline (reference sequence). Here the CDR3 DNA reads TGTGCCACCAGCAGAGAGGTCCAGGGCCCTGGCAATCAGCCCCAGCATTTT. It is translated as CATSREVQGPGNQPQHF.

The chain carries TRBV7-2 and TRBJ1-4; no definite D call. This CDR3 is built from 17 residues. Trimming left V 1 base short and J 0 bases short, with 12 bases between. CDR1 and CDR2 (germline): SGHTA, FQGNSA. This CDR3 is CASSLEGIAATNEKLFF. The CDR3 DNA sequence: TGTGCCAGCAGCTTAGAAGGGATAGCGGCAACTAATGAAAAACTGTTTTTT. Using reference TRBV7-2 and TRBJ1-4 for the parts outside the CDR3, the full variable domain is GAGVSQSPSNKVTEKGKDVELRCDPISGHTALYWYRQSLGQGLEFLIYFQGNSAPDKSGLPSDRFSAERTGGSVSTLTIQRTQQEDSAVYLCASSLEGIAATNEKLFFGSGTQLSVL.

This clone was observed at least ten times. The rearrangement joins TRBV5-1 to TRBJ1-1; D gene unclear. The CDR3 totals 15 residues. Per germline, CDR1 SGHRS and CDR2 YFSETQ. The ends were cut back, 1 base at V and 4 bases at J, with 14 bases in the middle. The CDR3 spells CASSLQTVTGTEAFF. The DNA of the CDR3 is TGCGCCAGCAGCTTGCAAACAGTCACGGGCACTGAAGCTTTCTTT.

This clone was detected only once. The rearrangement links TRBV18 to TRBJ2-2; the D is unclear. Germline lookup yields CDR1 KGHSH and CDR2 LQKENI. The CDR3 extends over 15 amino acids. V was cut by 3 bases and J by 0 bases, with 8 bases left in between. The CDR3 nucleotides read TGTGCCAGCTCACCGACACTTCCGAACACCGGGGAGCTGTTTTTT. Its translation: CASSPTLPNTGELFF.

This clone was picked up one time. The V and J genes are TRBV10-3 and TRBJ2-1; no reliable D call. The CDR3 contains 12 residues. The V gene's germline CDR1 is ENHRY and CDR2 SYGVKD. V was pared by 6 bases and J by 8 bases, with 11 bases between. The DNA of the CDR3 is TGTGCCATCAGCACCGATATTCATGAGCAGTTCTTC. Encoded protein: CAISTDIHEQFF.

V and J are TRBV5-8 and TRBJ1-1; 7 positions agree with TRBD1. CDR3 length: 18 amino acids. CDR1 and CDR2 (germline): SGHTS, YDEGEE. V gave up 2 bases and J gave up 2 bases; unmatched junction bases: 15. The CDR3 coding sequence is TGTGCCAGCAGCTTCCCTAAGACAGGGTGGTTGGATAACACTGAAGCTTTCTTT. Protein product: CASSFPKTGWLDNTEAFF.

This chain joins TRBV5-1 and TRBJ2-3; D is unresolved. The ends were cut back, 0 bases at V and 0 bases at J, with 8 bases in the middle. Germline assignment: CDR1 SGHRS and CDR2 YFSETQ. The CDR3 is 15 amino acids. The CDR3, as DNA: TGCGCCAGCAGCTTGGATACGTCTAGCACAGATACGCAGTATTTT. Amino acid sequence: CASSLDTSSTDTQYF.

The V call is TRBV7-3, the J call TRBJ2-3; no clear D. CDR3 length: 14 residues. The germline gives CDR1 SGHTA, CDR2 FQGTGA. V gave up 5 bases and J gave up 4 bases, with 13 bases separating them. The CDR3 loop reads CASSPTPVADTQYF. The DNA for the CDR3 is TGTGCCAGCAGCCCCACTCCGGTCGCAGATACGCAGTATTTT.

The rearrangement uses TRBV2 and TRBJ1-1; no clear D. The CDR3 is 17 amino acids. Trimming removed 4 bases from V and 0 bases from J, with 18 bases in between. Germline V gene sequence: CDR1 SNHLY, CDR2 FYNNEI. CDR3 region: CASSGPSGALLNTEAFF. The DNA of the CDR3 is TGTGCCAGCAGTGGCCCCTCGGGAGCGCTTCTGAACACTGAAGCTTTCTTT.

This clone was counted once. This rearrangement joins TRBV5-4 to TRBJ2-7; D gene uncertain. CDR1 and CDR2 (germline): SGHNT, YYREEE (reference sequence). CDR3 length: 16 amino acids. Trimming pared 2 bases from V and 3 bases from J, leaving 18 bases between. CDR3 sequence reads: CASSFERGTRYYEQYF. Written as DNA, the CDR3 is TGTGCCAGCAGCTTTGAGCGTGGTACTCGGTACTACGAGCAGTACTTC.

The chain combines TRBV29-1 with TRBJ2-7; the D is unclear. Trimming removed 0 bases at V and 2 bases at J, with 5 bases between. The CDR3 is 12 amino acids. CDR1 is SQVTM and CDR2 is ANQGSEA in the germline V gene. CDR3 DNA: TGCAGCGTTGAAGACGGTACCTACGAGCAGTACTTC. This gives the protein CSVEDGTYEQYF.

The chain joins TRBV7-8 to TRBJ1-3; maybe TRBD1 (5 bases). The V gene lost 5 bases and the J gene lost 0 bases, with 14 bases spanning the gap. The germline V gene encodes CDR1 SGHVS and CDR2 FQNEAQ. The CDR3 sequence is 16 residues long. CDR3 DNA: TGTGCCAGCAGCCCCCAGGGCATTATCTCTGGAAACACCATATATTTT. This codes for CASSPQGIISGNTIYF.

The sample holds a few counts of this clone. The CDR3 reads CASRDRSSSYEQYF. CDR3 DNA: TGTGCCTCCCGGGACAGGTCGAGCTCCTACGAGCAGTACTTC. The chain couples TRBV7-2 to TRBJ2-7; 8 bases map to TRBD1. CDR3 size: 14 residues. The ends lost 11 bases at V and 0 bases at J; junction bases unmatched: 9. From germline, CDR1 is SGHTA and CDR2 FQGNSA.

V gene TRBV28 combines with J gene TRBJ1-5, with 8 bases that match TRBD1. Trimming took 4 bases from V and 6 from J; bases not matched to a gene: 11. The CDR3 runs 16 residues. Germline CDR1 MDHEN, CDR2 SYDVKM. Written as DNA, the CDR3 is TGTGCCAGCAGTTCCTCCAGGACAGGGCATAGTCAGCCCCAGCATTTT. It specifies CASSSSRTGHSQPQHF.

CDR3 coding DNA: TGTGCCAGCAGTTTATTGGGACAGGGGGCGCGGGTGAACACTGAAGCTTTCTTT. It encodes CASSLLGQGARVNTEAFF. The chain links TRBV28 to TRBJ1-1; 12 positions match TRBD1. Germline assignment: CDR1 MDHEN and CDR2 SYDVKM. This CDR3 has 18 amino acids. V lost 1 base to trimming and J lost 0 bases; unmatched junction nucleotides: 6.

In this sample, this clone turned up once. The chain combines TRBV18 with TRBJ1-1; D not resolved. Germline values: CDR1 KGHSH, CDR2 LQKENI. This CDR3 has 15 residues. Trimming took 0 bases from V and 3 from J, leaving 11 bases between them. The DNA of the CDR3 is TGTGCCAGCTCACCACCGAGCCTGGGTGACACTGAAGCTTTCTTT. Its translation: CASSPPSLGDTEAFF.

V gene TRBV5-6 combines with J gene TRBJ1-1; no clear D. The CDR3 is 12 amino acids. The germline V and J ends were trimmed by 0 bases and 3 bases, with 3 bases remaining between them. Germline V CDR1 and CDR2: SGHDT, YYEEEE. The chain's CDR3 is CASSLGDTEAFF. In DNA, the CDR3 is TGTGCCAGCAGCTTGGGGGACACTGAAGCTTTCTTT. Filled out from reference TRBV5-6 and TRBJ1-1, the complete variable domain reads DAGVTQSPTHLIKTRGQQVTLRCSPKSGHDTVSWYQQALGQGPQFIFQYYEEEERQRGNFPDRFSGHQFPNYSSELNVNALLLGDSALYLCASSLGDTEAFFGQGTRLTVV.

V gene TRBV19 combines with J gene TRBJ2-3; the D is unclear. This CDR3 region has 13 residues. V lost 0 bases, J lost 2 bases, and 3 bases lay in between. CDR1 is LNHDA, CDR2 SQIVND, per germline (reference sequence). CDR3 nucleotides: TGTGCCAGTAGTATAGACCCCACAGATACGCAGTATTTT. Its protein is CASSIDPTDTQYF.

This clone was observed a single time. The chain couples TRBV6-5 to TRBJ2-5; 9 bases are a match to TRBD2. Germline values: CDR1 MNHEY, CDR2 SVGAGI. Unmatched junction bases numbered 6, after V lost 5 bases and J lost 5 bases. The CDR3 is 14 amino acids. CDR3 sequence reads: CASSVTSGRETQYF. The CDR3 bases are TGTGCCAGCAGTGTCACTAGCGGGCGGGAGACCCAGTACTTC.

The chain couples TRBV6-1 to TRBJ1-2; 12 bases map to TRBD1. This CDR3 has 14 amino acids. J gave up 2 bases and V 7 bases, and 2 bases lay outside the gene matches. The V gene's germline CDR1 is MNHNS and CDR2 SASEGT. The CDR3 DNA follows: TGTGCCAGCATCGGGACAGGGGGCAACTATGGCTACACCTTC. Its translation: CASIGTGGNYGYTF.

The chain combines TRBV15 with TRBJ2-1, with D perhaps matching TRBD1 or TRBD2 (5 bases each). This CDR3 comprises 17 residues. The ends were cut back, 0 bases at V and 5 bases at J, with 17 bases in the middle. CDR1 LNHNV and CDR2 YYDKDF come from the germline V gene (reference sequence). As DNA, the CDR3 is TGTGCCACCAGCAGAGACGGGAATCGCAGGGAACACAATGAGCAGTTCTTC. Translated, it gives CATSRDGNRREHNEQFF.